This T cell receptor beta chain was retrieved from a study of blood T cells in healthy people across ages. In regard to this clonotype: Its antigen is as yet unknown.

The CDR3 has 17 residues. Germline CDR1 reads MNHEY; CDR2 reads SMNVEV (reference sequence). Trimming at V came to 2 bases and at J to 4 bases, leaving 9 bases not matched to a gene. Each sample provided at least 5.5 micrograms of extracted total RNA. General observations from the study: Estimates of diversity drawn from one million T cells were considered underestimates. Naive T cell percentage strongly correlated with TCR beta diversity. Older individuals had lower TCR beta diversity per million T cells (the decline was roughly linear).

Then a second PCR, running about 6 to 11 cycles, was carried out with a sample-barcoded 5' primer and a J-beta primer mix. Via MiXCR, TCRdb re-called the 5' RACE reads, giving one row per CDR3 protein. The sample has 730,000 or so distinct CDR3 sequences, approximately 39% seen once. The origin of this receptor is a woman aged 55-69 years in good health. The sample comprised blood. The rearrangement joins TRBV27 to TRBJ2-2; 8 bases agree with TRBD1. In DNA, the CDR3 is TGTGCCAGCAGTTTACTATACAGGGGGTACGGCACCGGGGAGCTGTTTTTT. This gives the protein CASSLLYRGYGTGELFF.